The 22 T cell receptor beta chains below were found in one sample sequenced in a study of graft-versus-host responses after intestinal transplantation (dated by TCRdb to 2020 to 2023). The receptor library was made with the immunoSEQ multiplex PCR assay. This immuneACCESS table, as held by TCRdb, lists in-frame sequences with V and J called but not all clones. Of the missing ones, under half trace to an unresolved V gene in checked studies; the others have no known cause. The sample table lists almost 55,000 clones, 91% of them with a count of one. The top ten clones comprise roughly 6% of the sample. The material was PBMCs, obtained 662 days after intestinal transplant. The receptors derive from a human patient who received an intestinal transplant, so some T cells may come from the graft donor.

The sample holds one count of this clone. This chain uses TRBV7-6 with TRBJ2-2; D is uncertain. The CDR3 sequence is 16 residues long. From germline, CDR1 is SGHVS and CDR2 FNYEAQ. With 1 base removed from V and 3 bases from J, the gap between germline ends came to 12 bases. Here the CDR3 reads CASSLGAETYTGELFF. The CDR3 DNA reads as TGTGCCAGCAGCTTAGGGGCAGAGACCTACACCGGGGAGCTGTTTTTT.

The chain links TRBV7-9 to TRBJ1-1; tentatively, D is TRBD1 (6 bases). V was trimmed by 5 bases and J by 5 bases, leaving 18 bases between them. Germline CDR1 SEHNR, CDR2 FQNEAQ (reference sequence). The CDR3 runs to 15 residues. CDR3 protein: CASSPDAGVRTEAFF. CDR3 DNA: TGTGCCAGCAGCCCCGACGCAGGGGTAAGGACTGAAGCTTTCTTT.

The V call is TRBV11-2, the J call TRBJ1-1; D gene uncertain. The CDR3 is 13 residues long. V lost 1 base and J 4 bases, leaving 7 bases between the germline ends. Germline V gives CDR1 SGHAT, CDR2 FQNNGV. CDR3 in DNA: TGTGCCAGCAGCTTAGGGTTTTCCACTGAAGCTTTCTTT. Translated, it gives CASSLGFSTEAFF.

The rearrangement joins TRBV7-9 to TRBJ1-1; TRBD1 matches 9 bases. J was trimmed by 8 bases and V by 5 bases; bases with no gene match: 12. The CDR3 sequence is 15 residues long. Germline V gene data show CDR1 as SEHNR and CDR2 as FQNEAQ (reference sequence). The CDR3 coding sequence is TGTGCCAGCAGCCCCTACTCCCGGGACAGGGCCGAAGCTTTCTTT. It is translated as CASSPYSRDRAEAFF.

This rearrangement joins TRBV6-5 to TRBJ2-5; D remains ambiguous. This CDR3 has 14 amino acids. Germline V CDR1 and CDR2: MNHEY, SVGAGI. V was clipped by 6 bases and J by 7 bases, with 18 bases between them. The chain's CDR3 is CASRKAVAVGTQYF. The CDR3 nucleotides are TGTGCCAGCAGGAAAGCAGTCGCCGTAGGGACCCAGTACTTC.

The V and J genes are TRBV5-1 and TRBJ2-7, with 8 bases lining up with TRBD1. With 2 bases clipped from V and 0 bases from J, the junction kept 4 bases outside the gene matches. Germline lookup yields CDR1 SGHRS and CDR2 YFSETQ. This CDR3 has 15 amino acids. CDR3 region: CASSFLTGDSYEQYF. The DNA for the CDR3 is TGCGCCAGCAGCTTTCTGACAGGGGACTCCTACGAGCAGTACTTC.

The V call is TRBV5-8, the J call TRBJ2-1, with TRBD2 matching 9 bases. The CDR3 runs 14 residues. CDR1 is SGHTS, CDR2 YDEGEE, per germline. Losses at the gene ends were 4 bases for V and 12 bases for J; bases not matched to a gene: 11. The CDR3 DNA sequence: TGTGCCAGCAGCACCTTAGCGGGGGACGGACGGCAGTTCTTC. This encodes CASSTLAGDGRQFF.

This clone appeared once. The chain is built from TRBV30 and TRBJ1-1, with D perhaps TRBD1 (5 bases). Trimming removed 8 bases at V and 6 bases at J, with 7 bases between. Looked up from germline, CDR1 is GTSNPN and CDR2 is SVGIG (reference sequence). The CDR3 length is 9 residues. CDR3 sequence (DNA): TGTGCCGGGGACTCTGAAGCTTTCTTT. It is translated as CAGDSEAFF.

The chain employs TRBV13 and TRBJ2-5; a weak D match, TRBD2 (6 bases). From germline, CDR1 is PRHDT and CDR2 FYEKMQ (reference sequence). The CDR3 length is 13 residues. V lost 3 bases, J lost 3 bases, and 8 bases lay in between. CDR3 loop: CASSLGGEETQYF. Here the CDR3 DNA reads TGTGCCAGCAGCTTGGGGGGAGAAGAGACCCAGTACTTC.

The V and J genes are TRBV7-9 and TRBJ2-1, with TRBD2 matching over 9 bases. The V gene's germline CDR1 is SEHNR and CDR2 FQNEAQ (reference sequence). V shed 6 bases, J shed 1 base, and the junction held 4 bases outside the gene matches. The CDR3 is made up of 15 amino acids. The CDR3 nucleotides are TGTGCCAGCAGAATCGGACTAGCGTCCTACAATGAGCAGTTCTTC. As protein: CASRIGLASYNEQFF.

J is TRBJ1-2 and V is TRBV16; a weak D match, TRBD1 (6 bases). CDR3 size: 15 residues. Germline CDR1 is KGHSY and CDR2 is FQNENV. V lost 0 bases and J lost 6, with 14 bases in between. The CDR3 reads CASSQSGAGRHGYTF. In DNA, the CDR3 is TGTGCCAGCAGCCAATCGGGGGCAGGGAGGCATGGCTACACCTTC.

In this sample, this clone turned up once. The genes are TRBV18 and TRBJ1-1; D is uncertain. In germline, CDR1 is KGHSH, CDR2 LQKENI. The CDR3 length is 12 residues. Deletions cut 3 bases from V and 1 base from J, with 3 bases between. The CDR3 DNA sequence: TGTGCCAGCTCACCGCCGAACACTGAAGCTTTCTTT. This translates into CASSPPNTEAFF.

This clone was seen a single time. This chain links TRBV7-3 with TRBJ1-1; possibly TRBD1 for D (5 bases). CDR1 and CDR2 (germline): SGHTA, FQGTGA. This CDR3 spans 13 amino acids. V was trimmed by 8 bases and J by 5 bases, leaving 15 bases between them. For the CDR3, the DNA is TGTGCCAGCGCGCAGGGCGGTAAGACTGAAGCTTTCTTT. Its protein is CASAQGGKTEAFF.

The chain carries TRBV11-2 and TRBJ2-7; a weak D match, TRBD1 (7 bases). The CDR3 sequence is 18 residues long. Trimming removed 4 bases from V and 4 bases from J, with 26 bases in between. Germline CDR1 and CDR2: SGHAT and FQNNGV. In nucleotides, the CDR3 is TGTGCCAGCAGCTCTCATTTATCCGGGGGACAGCAGATTTACGAGCAGTACTTC. Translating it yields CASSSHLSGGQQIYEQYF.

The genes are TRBV29-1 and TRBJ2-1, with 9 bases aligning to TRBD1. The germline gives CDR1 SQVTM, CDR2 ANQGSEA. V gave up 4 bases and J gave up 4 bases; unmatched junction bases: 2. The CDR3 loop spans 13 amino acids. The CDR3 sequence: CSVVGTGYNEQFF. CDR3 sequence (DNA): TGCAGCGTTGTGGGGACAGGGTACAATGAGCAGTTCTTC.

The chain joins TRBV27 to TRBJ2-1, with 7 bases matching TRBD2. V was clipped by 0 bases and J by 6 bases; unmatched bases: 5. This CDR3 spans 15 amino acids. Germline CDR1 MNHEY, CDR2 SMNVEV (reference sequence). This CDR3 is CASSLSWASGNEQFF. CDR3 bases: TGTGCCAGCAGTTTATCGTGGGCTAGCGGCAATGAGCAGTTCTTC.

V gene TRBV19 combines with J gene TRBJ1-1, with 9 bases aligning to TRBD1. The CDR3 extends over 15 amino acids. Germline V gives CDR1 LNHDA, CDR2 SQIVND (reference sequence). Trimming at V came to 2 bases and at J to 4 bases, leaving 5 bases not matched to a gene. The CDR3 sequence is CASSISGTGSTEAFF. The CDR3 DNA reads as TGTGCCAGTAGTATATCTGGGACAGGGTCCACTGAAGCTTTCTTT.

This sequence joins TRBV4-1 and TRBJ2-1; D is perhaps TRBD1 or TRBD2 (5 bases each). This CDR3 is 13 amino acids long. CDR1 is MGHRA, CDR2 YSYEKL, per germline. Trimming removed 3 bases from V and 10 bases from J, with 13 bases in between. Written as DNA, the CDR3 is TGCGCCAGCAGCCAGATCGGGGCTGAAGAGCAGTTCTTC. It translates to CASSQIGAEEQFF.

This chain connects TRBV7-2 to TRBJ1-5; a weak D match, TRBD1 (6 bases). In germline, CDR1 is SGHTA, CDR2 FQGNSA. Deletions cut 4 bases from V and 6 bases from J, with 13 bases between. This CDR3 contains 14 residues. CDR3 protein: CASSSRQDLQPQHF. DNA for the CDR3: TGTGCCAGCAGCTCACGACAGGACCTTCAGCCCCAGCATTTT.

The V gene is TRBV9, the J gene TRBJ2-5, with a possible D match to TRBD2 (5 bases). The CDR3 length is 14 residues. Germline assignment: CDR1 SGDLS and CDR2 YYNGEE. Trimming removed 0 bases from V and 6 bases from J, with 12 bases in between. CDR3 loop: CASSVGGLGKTQYF. Here the CDR3 DNA reads TGTGCCAGCAGCGTAGGAGGGTTGGGTAAGACCCAGTACTTC.

The chain employs TRBV10-3 and TRBJ1-2, with unresolved D. CDR1 and CDR2 (germline): ENHRY, SYGVKD. V lost 1 base, J lost 3 bases, and 15 bases lay in between. The CDR3 contains 16 residues. The DNA for the CDR3 is TGTGCCATCAGTGAGTGGGAATATTTGCGGGACTATGGCTACACCTTC. Translation: CAISEWEYLRDYGYTF.

The chain couples TRBV11-2 to TRBJ1-2, with D possibly being TRBD1 (6 bases). V dropped 4 bases and J dropped 2 bases, with 17 bases sitting between them. Germline CDR1 and CDR2: SGHAT and FQNNGV. This CDR3 is 16 amino acids long. The CDR3: CASSSWGDKGNYGYTF. DNA of the CDR3: TGTGCCAGCAGCTCATGGGGGGACAAGGGAAACTATGGCTACACCTTC. Based on the CDR3 plus reference TRBV11-2 and TRBJ1-2, the full variable domain is EAGVAQSPRYKIIEKRQSVAFWCNPISGHATLYWYQQILGQGPKLLIQFQNNGVVDDSQLPKDRFSAERLKGVDSTLKIQPAKLEDSAVYLCASSSWGDKGNYGYTFGSGTRLTVV.